A selection of T cell receptor beta chains follows, all from one sample in a study of blood T cells in healthy people across ages. TCRdb re-analysed the 5' RACE reads in MiXCR, keeping a single row per CDR3 protein. Among 1.5 million or so distinct CDR3 sequences, around 40% were seen once, and the ten largest hold under 5%. The source material was blood. The receptors originated from a young woman in good health. Both conserved end residues are part of each CDR3. A D gene is named only where the DNA matches it firmly. Clone size is stated in some rows and not others, as once, few, many or a class when expanded.

v_call	j_call	clone_size	d_call	cdr3_aa	cdr3_nt
TRBV9	TRBJ2-7	.	TRBD1	CASSPGTARYEQYF	TGTGCCAGCAGCCCCGGGACAGCCCGCTACGAGCAGTACTTC
TRBV5-4	TRBJ2-1	few	.	CASSLAVDNNEQFF	TGTGCCAGCAGCTTGGCCGTTGATAACAATGAGCAGTTCTTC
TRBV12-3/TRBV12-4	TRBJ2-1	.	.	CASTLTASSYNEQFF	TGTGCCAGCACCTTGACCGCGAGCTCCTACAATGAGCAGTTCTTC
TRBV6-2/TRBV6-3	TRBJ1-1	.	.	CASSYSTITEAFF	TGTGCCAGCAGTTACTCCACAATCACTGAAGCTTTCTTT
TRBV28	TRBJ2-5	.	TRBD2	CASSLSLLGEGLETQYF	TGTGCCAGCAGTTTATCCCTTTTGGGGGAGGGCCTCGAGACCCAGTACTTC
TRBV29-1	TRBJ2-7	.	.	CSVSQRADGYEQYF	TGCAGCGTTTCACAACGGGCAGACGGCTACGAGCAGTACTTC
TRBV7-8	TRBJ2-1	few	.	CASSLGGIMQFF	TGTGCCAGCAGCTTAGGGGGGATTATGCAGTTCTTC
TRBV20-1	TRBJ2-1	.	.	CSARVPGGLNNEQFF	TGCAGTGCTAGAGTCCCAGGGGGGTTGAACAATGAGCAGTTCTTC
TRBV20-1	TRBJ1-6	few	.	CSARGVSYNSPLHF	TGCAGTGCTAGAGGCGTTTCCTATAATTCACCCCTCCACTTT
TRBV7-7	TRBJ2-3	few	.	CASSLIWADTQYF	TGTGCTAGCAGCCTTATTTGGGCAGATACGCAGTATTTT